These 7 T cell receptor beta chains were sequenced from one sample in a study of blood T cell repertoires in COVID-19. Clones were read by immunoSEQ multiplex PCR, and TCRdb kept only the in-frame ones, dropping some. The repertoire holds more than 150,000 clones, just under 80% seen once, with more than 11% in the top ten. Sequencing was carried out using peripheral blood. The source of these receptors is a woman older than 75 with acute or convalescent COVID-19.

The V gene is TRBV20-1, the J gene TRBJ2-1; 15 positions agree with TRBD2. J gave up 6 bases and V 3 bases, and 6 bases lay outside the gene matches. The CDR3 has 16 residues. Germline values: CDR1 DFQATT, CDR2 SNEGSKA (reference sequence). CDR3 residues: CSASWTSGGVLNEQFF. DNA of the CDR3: TGCAGTGCTAGTTGGACTAGCGGGGGGGTCCTCAATGAGCAGTTCTTC.

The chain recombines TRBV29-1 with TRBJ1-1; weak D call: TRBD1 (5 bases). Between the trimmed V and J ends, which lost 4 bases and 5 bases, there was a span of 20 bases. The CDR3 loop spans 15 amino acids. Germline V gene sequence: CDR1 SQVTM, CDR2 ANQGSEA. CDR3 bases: TGCAGCGTTGGCGGCTCTCCCGCGGGGGGAACTGAAGCTTTCTTT. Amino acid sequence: CSVGGSPAGGTEAFF.

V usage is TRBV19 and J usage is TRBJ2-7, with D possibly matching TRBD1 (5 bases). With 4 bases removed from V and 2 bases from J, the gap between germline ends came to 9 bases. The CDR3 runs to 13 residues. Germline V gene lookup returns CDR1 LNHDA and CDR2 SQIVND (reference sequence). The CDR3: CASSTSGPYEQYF. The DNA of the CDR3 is TGTGCCAGTAGTACGTCAGGGCCCTACGAGCAGTACTTC. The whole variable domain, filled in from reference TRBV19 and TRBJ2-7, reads DGGITQSPKYLFRKEGQNVTLSCEQNLNHDAMYWYRQDPGQGLRLIYYSQIVNDFQKGDIAEGYSVSREKKESFPLTVTSAQKNPTAFYLCASSTSGPYEQYFGPGTRLTVT.

For the CDR3, the DNA is TGTGCCAGCACCCCGACAGGGGCCCCCTATGGCTACACCTTC. It is translated as CASTPTGAPYGYTF. The V and J genes are TRBV6-2 or TRBV6-3 and TRBJ1-2; TRBD1 matches at 8 bases. Germline values: CDR1 MNHEY, CDR2 SVGEGT. This CDR3 is built from 14 residues. With V trimmed by 7 bases and J by 4 bases, 8 bases remained unmatched.

As DNA, the CDR3 is TGTGCCAGCAGACACAAGATGGGCACTAGCGGGAGGGAGGGAGTCGAGCAGTACTTC. It specifies CASRHKMGTSGREGVEQYF. This chain links TRBV4-2 with TRBJ2-7; TRBD2 aligns across 13 bases. Germline V gene sequence: CDR1 LGHNA, CDR2 YNFKEQ. V lost 6 bases to trimming and J lost 6 bases; unmatched junction nucleotides: 20. CDR3 size: 19 residues.

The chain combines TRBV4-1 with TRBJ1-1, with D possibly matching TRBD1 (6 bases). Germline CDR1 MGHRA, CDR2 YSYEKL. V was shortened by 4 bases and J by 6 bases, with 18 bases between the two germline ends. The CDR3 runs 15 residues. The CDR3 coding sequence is TGCGCCAGCAGCCCAAGATATATTGGGGGCGCTGAAGCTTTCTTT. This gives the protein CASSPRYIGGAEAFF.

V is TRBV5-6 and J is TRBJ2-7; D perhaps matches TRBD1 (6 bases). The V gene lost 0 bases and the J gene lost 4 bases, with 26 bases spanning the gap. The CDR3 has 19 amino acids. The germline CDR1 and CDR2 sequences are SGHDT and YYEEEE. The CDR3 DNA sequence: TGTGCCAGCAGCTTGGTAAGAATAGGGGGTCTCCGCCCTACGTACGAGCAGTACTTC. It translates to CASSLVRIGGLRPTYEQYF. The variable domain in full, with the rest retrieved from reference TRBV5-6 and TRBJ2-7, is DAGVTQSPTHLIKTRGQQVTLRCSPKSGHDTVSWYQQALGQGPQFIFQYYEEEERQRGNFPDRFSGHQFPNYSSELNVNALLLGDSALYLCASSLVRIGGLRPTYEQYFGPGTRLTVT.